This TCR beta chain was recorded in a study of blood T cell repertoires in COVID-19. Deletions cut 0 bases from V and 4 bases from J, with 10 bases between. Germline loops: CDR1 GTSNPN, CDR2 SVGIG (reference sequence). This CDR3 contains 14 residues. The protocol was immunoSEQ multiplex PCR, while the TCRdb copy is restricted to in-frame clones and leaves out a portion. The table records under 85,000 clones, 83% of them present only once. Sequencing was carried out using peripheral blood. This TCR came from a man between 25 and 39 years old with COVID-19, enrolled during active disease. The rearrangement links TRBV30 to TRBJ1-5; a possible D gene is TRBD1 (5 bases). The CDR3 region has the DNA TGTGCCTGGAGTGTAGGCAGGGAAAATCAGCCCCAGCATTTT. This codes for CAWSVGRENQPQHF.